These 6 T cell receptor beta chains originate from one sample sequenced in a study of cytomegalovirus exposure and HLA in healthy donors. Measured with immunoSEQ multiplex PCR; TCRdb has only the in-frame clones, and not every one. Here the sample spans approximately 150,000 clones, about nine tenths being singletons. What was sequenced was PBMCs. The receptors were gathered from a man between 18 and 35 years old in good health and CMV-seropositive.

The chain employs TRBV7-2 and TRBJ2-1; 7 positions match TRBD1. V lost 1 base, J lost 7 bases, and 10 bases stayed unmatched. Per germline, CDR1 SGHTA and CDR2 FQGNSA. The CDR3 totals 16 residues. The CDR3 region is CASSLGVDRELNEQFF. The CDR3 coding sequence is TGTGCCAGCAGCTTAGGGGTCGACAGGGAGTTGAATGAGCAGTTCTTC.

In this sample, this clone turned up once. This chain uses TRBV9 with TRBJ2-2, with 8 nucleotides matching TRBD2. The CDR3 is 15 amino acids. CDR1 is SGDLS and CDR2 is YYNGEE in the germline V gene. J lost 6 bases, V lost 0 bases, and 4 bases had no gene match. The CDR3 DNA reads TGTGCCAGCAGCGTAGCGGGGGGGCTCCCCGGGGAGCTGTTTTTT. Protein sequence: CASSVAGGLPGELFF.

This chain uses TRBV7-2 with TRBJ1-2, with a possible D match to TRBD1 (6 bases). CDR1 and CDR2 (germline): SGHTA, FQGNSA. The CDR3 spans 13 residues. Trimming removed 7 bases from V and 4 bases from J, with 13 bases in between. The CDR3 sequence: CASTTGIGYGYTF. The CDR3 region has the DNA TGTGCCAGCACCACAGGGATCGGCTATGGCTACACCTTC.

The rearrangement joins TRBV7-8 to TRBJ1-1; 8 positions agree with TRBD1. This CDR3 region has 15 residues. With V trimmed by 3 bases and J by 5 bases, 8 bases remained unmatched. The germline gives CDR1 SGHVS, CDR2 FQNEAQ. The CDR3 sequence is CASSLRDRGGTEAFF. The CDR3 DNA sequence: TGTGCCAGCAGCTTGAGAGACAGGGGAGGTACTGAAGCTTTCTTT.

This chain uses TRBV6-1 with TRBJ1-1; tentatively, D is TRBD1 (6 bases). The germline V gene has CDR1 MNHNS and CDR2 SASEGT. The CDR3 extends over 14 amino acids. Trimming shortened V by 6 bases and J by 6 bases, and 17 bases separated the two germline ends. This CDR3 reads CASRGGGGVSEAFF. As DNA, the CDR3 is TGTGCCAGCAGGGGGGGCGGGGGCGTCTCTGAAGCTTTCTTT.

V gene TRBV7-2 combines with J gene TRBJ2-7, with a tentative D call TRBD1 (5 bases). This CDR3 spans 15 amino acids. Germline loops: CDR1 SGHTA, CDR2 FQGNSA. Trimming took off 2 bases at V and 2 bases at J, with 13 bases between the two ends. The chain's CDR3 is CASSLWGSLAYEQYF. The CDR3 coding sequence is TGTGCCAGCAGCTTATGGGGCAGCCTAGCCTACGAGCAGTACTTC.